Sequencing of this T cell receptor (beta chain) was carried out in a study of blood T cell repertoires in COVID-19. Turning to the study itself: The analysed material was cDNA or gDNA that came from T cells, B-cell-depleted T cells, or PBMCs.

Generated by immunoSEQ multiplex PCR, the TCRdb table keeps only in-frame clones and is missing some. The data show tens of thousands of clones, with less than 90% seen just once and around 15% held by the top ten. V lost 5 bases to trimming and J lost 7 bases, with 18 bases between them. The CDR3 runs 15 residues. Germline V gives CDR1 SGHDT, CDR2 YYEEEE. Sequenced: peripheral blood. This chain links TRBV5-6 with TRBJ1-4, with a possible D match to TRBD1 (5 bases). The receptor's source is a man aged 60-69 years with COVID-19, enrolled during active disease. The CDR3 nucleotides are TGTGCCAGCAGTTTTTATCCCCGCGGGGGTGAAAAACTGTTTTTT. Translating it yields CASSFYPRGGEKLFF.